The 32 T cell receptor beta chains listed next were all sequenced from one sample in a study of long-term antiretroviral therapy in people with HIV. Survey level was the resolution at which the v3.0 immunoSEQ assay ran. Using immunoSEQ multiplex PCR, the repertoire was profiled, and TCRdb retains in-frame clones only, with some absent. Of under 35,000 clones listed, about 93% are singletons. Sequences were derived from unsorted PBMCs, sampled around 5.5 years after starting antiretroviral therapy. These receptors were obtained from a woman between 50 and 59 years old with HIV.

V is TRBV5-4 and J is TRBJ2-7; D is possibly TRBD1 (6 bases). Trimming shortened V by 4 bases and J by 4 bases, and 18 bases separated the two germline ends. Per germline, CDR1 SGHNT and CDR2 YYREEE (reference sequence). This CDR3 comprises 15 residues. The CDR3 sequence is CASSVPGVGAYEQYF. Here the CDR3 DNA reads TGTGCCAGCAGCGTCCCAGGGGTGGGGGCTTACGAGCAGTACTTC. The variable domain in full, completed from reference TRBV5-4 and TRBJ2-7, reads ETGVTQSPTHLIKTRGQQVTLRCSSQSGHNTVSWYQQALGQGPQFIFQYYREEENGRGNFPPRFSGLQFPNYSSELNVNALELDDSALYLCASSVPGVGAYEQYFGPGTRLTVT.

This clone appeared a single time. The gene calls are TRBV27 and TRBJ1-1; D remains unclear. The germline V gene encodes CDR1 MNHEY and CDR2 SMNVEV (reference sequence). Trimming took off 6 bases at V and 4 bases at J, with 12 bases between the two ends. This CDR3 spans 13 amino acids. Written as DNA, the CDR3 is TGTGCCAGCAGCCGAGGGTCCGGCACTGAAGCTTTCTTT. Translated: CASSRGSGTEAFF.

CDR3 in DNA: TGTGCCAGCAGCCCTGGGACTAGCGGGGTCCCCGGGGAGCTGTTTTTT. This encodes CASSPGTSGVPGELFF. This chain connects TRBV21-1 to TRBJ2-2; the table assigns TRBD2, which was not confirmed against the DNA. TRBV21-1 is reported as a pseudogene. The CDR3 length is 16 residues.

The genes are TRBV7-3 and TRBJ2-3; 7 nucleotides line up with TRBD1. The V gene end was trimmed by 3 bases and the J gene end by 2 bases; junction bases not matched to a gene: 2. Germline CDR1 and CDR2: SGHTA and FQGTGA. CDR3 length: 14 amino acids. The CDR3 sequence: CASSLTGPTDTQYF. The DNA for the CDR3 is TGTGCCAGCAGCTTGACAGGGCCCACAGATACGCAGTATTTT.

The chain has TRBV6-5 and TRBJ1-1, with D uncertain. The CDR3 runs to 14 residues. Trimming took off 6 bases at V and 1 base at J, with 12 bases between the two ends. Germline V lookup: CDR1 MNHEY, CDR2 SVGAGI. In DNA, the CDR3 is TGTGCCAGCAGGTGGAGCAGAAGGAACACTGAAGCTTTCTTT. Amino acid sequence: CASRWSRRNTEAFF.

J is TRBJ2-7 and V is TRBV5-1; D not resolved. Trimming took off 4 bases at V and 0 bases at J, with 5 bases between the two ends. The CDR3 runs 12 residues. Germline CDR1 is SGHRS and CDR2 is YFSETQ. The CDR3 DNA reads TGCGCCAGCAGCGCGAGCTCCTACGAGCAGTACTTC. This gives the protein CASSASSYEQYF.

The genes are TRBV27 and TRBJ2-2; 9 nucleotides line up with TRBD1. The CDR3 has 15 residues. The junction had 6 bases not matched to a gene; V was cut back by 7 bases and J by 3 bases. CDR1 and CDR2 (germline): MNHEY, SMNVEV (reference sequence). The CDR3 spells CASNPGQGDTGELFF. CDR3 nucleotides: TGTGCCAGCAACCCGGGACAGGGAGACACCGGGGAGCTGTTTTTT.

The rearrangement links TRBV29-1 to TRBJ2-7; no reliable D call. V was shortened by 2 bases and J by 2 bases, with 19 bases between the two germline ends. The CDR3 runs to 16 residues. From germline, CDR1 is SQVTM and CDR2 ANQGSEA. The CDR3 spells CSVELLSTAPPYEQYF. DNA for the CDR3: TGCAGCGTTGAACTCCTTAGTACAGCACCCCCCTACGAGCAGTACTTC.

The chain's CDR3 is CASSQESALGSEKLFF. CDR3 bases: TGTGCCAGCAGCCAAGAATCGGCCCTAGGGAGTGAAAAACTGTTTTTT. This sequence joins TRBV16 and TRBJ1-4; no definite D call. The CDR3 sequence is 16 residues long. The V gene lost 2 bases and the J gene lost 7 bases, with 17 bases spanning the gap. Per the germline V gene, CDR1 is KGHSY and CDR2 is FQNENV.

This sequence joins TRBV7-8 and TRBJ1-5; the match to TRBD1 covers 9 bases. The CDR3 extends over 15 amino acids. J lost 2 bases, V lost 6 bases, and 5 bases had no gene match. Germline V gene data show CDR1 as SGHVS and CDR2 as FQNEAQ. The CDR3: CASRQGQGGNQPQHF. In DNA form, the CDR3 reads TGTGCCAGCAGACAGGGACAGGGCGGCAATCAGCCCCAGCATTTT.

The rearrangement uses TRBV2 and TRBJ2-1, with D tentatively TRBD2 (5 bases). CDR1 is SNHLY and CDR2 is FYNNEI in the germline V gene. The CDR3 sequence is 15 residues long. With 8 bases removed from V and 0 bases from J, the gap between germline ends came to 14 bases. The CDR3 coding sequence is TGTGCCAGCGCCTGGCGGAGGAGCTCCTACAATGAGCAGTTCTTC. Translation gives CASAWRRSSYNEQFF.

The chain combines TRBV6-5 with TRBJ1-2; possible D gene TRBD1, 5 bases. This CDR3 is 14 amino acids long. The germline CDR1 and CDR2 sequences are MNHEY and SVGAGI. V lost 2 bases and J lost 6, with 13 bases in between. CDR3 nucleotide sequence: TGTGCCAGCAGTTACCGGGGAGGGGAGAATGGCTACACCTTC. It yields the protein CASSYRGGENGYTF.

This sequence joins TRBV7-9 and TRBJ2-5; weak D call: TRBD2 (7 bases). CDR1 SEHNR and CDR2 FQNEAQ come from the germline V gene (reference sequence). CDR3 size: 13 residues. V was cut by 4 bases and J by 7 bases, with 13 bases left in between. The CDR3: CASSWAGAATQYF. DNA for the CDR3: TGTGCCAGCAGCTGGGCGGGGGCAGCGACCCAGTACTTC.

This chain links TRBV9 with TRBJ1-6; 9 nucleotides align to TRBD1. The germline V gene has CDR1 SGDLS and CDR2 YYNGEE. Trimming removed 4 bases from V and 7 bases from J; junction bases left unmatched: 6. The CDR3 sequence is 15 residues long. CDR3 bases: TGTGCCAGCAGCCCGTCGGGACAGGGAAATTCACCCCTCCACTTT. Its translation is CASSPSGQGNSPLHF.

This sequence joins TRBV11-1 and TRBJ2-5, with D tentatively TRBD2 (5 bases). The CDR3 is made up of 13 amino acids. Looked up from germline, CDR1 is SGHAT and CDR2 is FQDESV (reference sequence). V gave up 3 bases and J gave up 2 bases, with 7 bases separating them. Here the CDR3 DNA reads TGTGCCAGCAGCTTCGGGGTGCAAGAGACCCAGTACTTC. Its protein product is CASSFGVQETQYF.

The gene calls are TRBV18 and TRBJ1-6, with no clear D. The germline V gene has CDR1 KGHSH and CDR2 LQKENI. There are 14 residues in the CDR3. Trimming shortened V by 3 bases and J by 8 bases, and 11 bases separated the two germline ends. Here the CDR3 DNA reads TGTGCCAGCTCACCGGGCGGGATCGATTCACCCCTCCACTTT. This translates into CASSPGGIDSPLHF.

This chain joins TRBV18 and TRBJ1-6; no definite D call. This CDR3 region has 13 residues. V lost 5 bases, J lost 10 bases, and 12 bases lay in between. From germline, CDR1 is KGHSH and CDR2 LQKENI. CDR3 nucleotide sequence: TGTGCCAGCTCATCGACGGAAGACTCACCCCTCCACTTT. Its translation is CASSSTEDSPLHF.

The chain carries TRBV7-6 and TRBJ2-7; the D gene is possibly TRBD1 (6 bases). The length of the CDR3 is 14 residues. The V end was cut by 3 bases, the J end by 4 bases, with 13 bases between. Germline assignment: CDR1 SGHVS and CDR2 FNYEAQ. The CDR3 loop reads CASSLGASNYEQYF. The DNA for the CDR3 is TGTGCCAGCAGCTTGGGGGCATCCAATTACGAGCAGTACTTC.

This chain connects TRBV6-5 to TRBJ2-1; 7 nucleotides match TRBD1. The CDR3 length is 12 residues. The trim removed 5 bases at V and 6 bases at J, leaving 1 base unmatched. Per germline, CDR1 MNHEY and CDR2 SVGAGI. The CDR3: CASSTGVNEQFF. The CDR3 coding sequence is TGTGCCAGCAGTACAGGGGTCAATGAGCAGTTCTTC.

This clone came up once. DNA of the CDR3: TGCGCCAGCAGCTTGGGAGGACAGGGGCCCCACGAGCAGTACTTC. It codes for CASSLGGQGPHEQYF. V is TRBV5-1 and J is TRBJ2-7, with 9 bases lining up with TRBD1. The V gene's germline CDR1 is SGHRS and CDR2 YFSETQ. The CDR3 extends over 15 amino acids. V lost 0 bases, J lost 5 bases, and 6 bases stayed unmatched.

The chain recombines TRBV5-1 with TRBJ1-3; maybe TRBD1 (5 bases). Trimming left V 3 bases short and J 2 bases short, with 9 bases between. The germline V gene encodes CDR1 SGHRS and CDR2 YFSETQ. There are 14 residues in the CDR3. The CDR3 DNA follows: TGCGCCAGCAGCTGGGGGACGGCTGGAAACACCATATATTTT. Protein: CASSWGTAGNTIYF.

V is TRBV10-2 and J is TRBJ1-5, with TRBD1 as a possible D gene (5 bases). The CDR3 extends over 13 amino acids. Between the trimmed V and J ends, which lost 2 bases and 7 bases, there was a span of 9 bases. Germline V gene data show CDR1 as WSHSY and CDR2 as SAAADI. The CDR3 loop reads CASSEGARQPQHF. The CDR3 DNA is TGCGCCAGCAGTGAGGGGGCGCGACAGCCCCAGCATTTT.

The V gene is TRBV7-2, the J gene TRBJ1-1; D gene unclear. Germline V CDR1 and CDR2: SGHTA, FQGNSA. V was shortened by 2 bases and J by 8 bases, with 15 bases between the two germline ends. The CDR3 is made up of 14 amino acids. In nucleotides, the CDR3 is TGTGCCAGCAGCTTACAGAACAGACAAAGAGAAGCTTTCTTT. It yields the protein CASSLQNRQREAFF.

The chain carries TRBV5-1 and TRBJ2-3; 7 bases are a match to TRBD1. Germline assignment: CDR1 SGHRS and CDR2 YFSETQ. After removal of 0 bases from V and 0 bases from J, the junction contained 1 base not matched to a gene. This CDR3 comprises 15 residues. CDR3 sequence reads: CASSLEGQSTDTQYF. CDR3 sequence (DNA): TGCGCCAGCAGCTTGGAGGGACAGAGCACAGATACGCAGTATTTT.

This rearrangement joins TRBV4-2 to TRBJ2-3, with D possibly TRBD1 on 6 matching bases. V was pared by 3 bases and J by 3 bases, with 13 bases between. The germline gives CDR1 LGHNA, CDR2 YNFKEQ. The CDR3 runs 15 residues. The CDR3, as DNA: TGTGCCAGCAGCCAGTCTCAGGGGCGGACAGATACGCAGTATTTT. The encoded protein is CASSQSQGRTDTQYF.

The chain uses TRBV6-6 and TRBJ1-2, with a weak D call TRBD1 (5 bases). V lost 5 bases and J 2 bases, leaving 9 bases between the germline ends. The CDR3 sequence is 13 residues long. Germline lookup yields CDR1 MNHNY and CDR2 SVGAGI (reference sequence). As DNA, the CDR3 is TGTGCCAGCAGTACAGAGGGGAACTATGGCTACACCTTC. Protein product: CASSTEGNYGYTF.

This chain links TRBV11-2 with TRBJ2-3; 13 bases are shared with TRBD2. Germline lookup yields CDR1 SGHAT and CDR2 FQNNGV. Trimming cost V 7 bases and J 9 bases; bases outside gene matches: 10. The CDR3 covers 15 residues. The CDR3 loop reads CASTSPGLAGITQYF. The CDR3 DNA follows: TGTGCCAGCACCTCCCCGGGACTAGCGGGGATAACGCAGTATTTT.

The chain joins TRBV18 to TRBJ2-3, with no clear D. CDR1 and CDR2 (germline): KGHSH, LQKENI. Trimming removed 6 bases from V and 6 bases from J, with 10 bases in between. The CDR3 is 12 residues long. The CDR3 protein is CASSPGGDTQYF. In DNA, the CDR3 is TGTGCCAGCTCGCCAGGTGGTGATACGCAGTATTTT. Together with reference TRBV18 and TRBJ2-3, the CDR3 gives the full variable domain: NAGVMQNPRHLVRRRGQEARLRCSPMKGHSHVYWYRQLPEEGLKFMVYLQKENIIDESGMPKERFSAEFPKEGPSILRIQQVVRGDSAAYFCASSPGGDTQYFGPGTRLTVL.

The CDR3 reads CASSLAASGGPCYF. The CDR3 DNA is TGTGCCAGCAGCTTAGCGGCTAGCGGGGGCCCCTGTTACTTC. The gene calls are TRBV7-9 and TRBJ2-7; 10 nucleotides agree with TRBD2. The CDR3 has 14 amino acids. Unmatched junction bases numbered 9, after V lost 0 bases and J lost 13 bases. Germline CDR1 reads SEHNR; CDR2 reads FQNEAQ (reference sequence).

This sequence joins TRBV10-2 and TRBJ1-5, with TRBD1 as a possible D gene (5 bases). Trimming took off 2 bases at V and 3 bases at J, with 11 bases between the two ends. This CDR3 has 15 residues. CDR1 WSHSY and CDR2 SAAADI come from the germline V gene. The CDR3, as DNA: TGCGCCAGCAGTGAGGCCGGGGGTAACAATCAGCCCCAGCATTTT. Protein: CASSEAGGNNQPQHF.

The CDR3 sequence is CAISESAGFGETQYF. CDR3 nucleotides: TGTGCCATCAGTGAGTCGGCGGGTTTCGGGGAGACCCAGTACTTC. The chain carries TRBV10-3 and TRBJ2-5, with a possible D match to TRBD2 (5 bases). This CDR3 has 15 amino acids. Germline CDR1 ENHRY, CDR2 SYGVKD. V was clipped by 0 bases and J by 5 bases, with 13 bases between them.

The rearrangement joins TRBV27 to TRBJ2-5, with TRBD1 matching 9 bases. The germline CDR1 and CDR2 sequences are MNHEY and SMNVEV (reference sequence). After removal of 4 bases from V and 2 bases from J, the junction contained 14 bases not matched to a gene. This CDR3 is built from 18 residues. CDR3 nucleotide sequence: TGTGCCAGCAGTTCATCCAACGGGGGACAGGGCCCACAAGAGACCCAGTACTTC. Translated: CASSSSNGGQGPQETQYF.